The 27 T cell receptor beta chains listed next were all sequenced from one sample in a study of T cell responses to AZD1222 COVID-19 vaccine (dated by TCRdb to the early 2020s). The library was prepared using the immunoSEQ multiplex PCR assay. The immuneACCESS repertoire file appears here via TCRdb, limited to in-frame rearrangements. These files lack a portion of the clones; in checked studies, under half of the deficit traces to unresolved V genes, and the cause of the others is not known. The sample includes 110,000 to 150,000 clones, with roughly nine tenths observed a single time. Of the sample, roughly 1.5% is held by the ten largest clones. The label giving this sample's time point can be read as: baseline before first vaccination. The sample here was peripheral blood, taken on day 0 of AZD1222 vaccination. Source of these receptors: an adult in good health.

The chain combines TRBV27 with TRBJ1-1; D is unclear. CDR1 and CDR2 (germline): MNHEY, SMNVEV (reference sequence). With 0 bases removed from V and 0 bases from J, the gap between germline ends came to 14 bases. The CDR3 is 17 residues long. The CDR3 loop is CASSLSIVKDLNTEAFF. As DNA, the CDR3 is TGTGCCAGCAGTTTATCGATCGTGAAAGACTTGAACACTGAAGCTTTCTTT.

About this clone itself: The junction shows a germline mismatch at one end, possibly a read error. The V gene is TRBV18, the J gene TRBJ1-6; 7 nucleotides line up with TRBD1. Germline V gene data show CDR1 as KGHSH and CDR2 as LQKENI. This CDR3 comprises 15 residues. The CDR3 DNA reads as TGTGCCAGCTCCCCACCGGGACAGCCGAATTCACCCCTCCACTTT. Translation: CASSPPGQPNSPLHF.

In its sample, this clone was seen once. V gene TRBV19 combines with J gene TRBJ1-5; D gene ambiguous. The V end was cut by 6 bases, the J end by 2 bases, with 20 bases between. This CDR3 region has 17 residues. Per the germline V gene, CDR1 is LNHDA and CDR2 is SQIVND (reference sequence). The CDR3 sequence: CASREGGHPRGNQPQHF. The CDR3 DNA reads as TGTGCCAGTAGGGAGGGCGGGCATCCTAGGGGCAATCAGCCCCAGCATTTT.

The V gene is TRBV3-1 (or the pseudogene TRBV3-2), the J gene TRBJ1-4; D ambiguous. V was clipped by 2 bases and J by 6 bases, with 10 bases between them. This CDR3 region has 14 residues. Germline V gene sequence: CDR1 LGHDT, CDR2 YNNKEL (reference sequence). The CDR3 coding sequence is TGTGCCAGCAGCCAACGGCTAGAAGATGAAAAACTGTTTTTT. This sequence encodes CASSQRLEDEKLFF.

The rearrangement uses TRBV2 and TRBJ2-3; D unclear. The CDR3 is 13 residues long. Germline CDR1 is SNHLY and CDR2 is FYNNEI. V was shortened by 9 bases and J by 6 bases, with 16 bases between the two germline ends. As DNA, the CDR3 is TGTGCCAGTGCCGGGTCTGGCGAGGATACGCAGTATTTT. Protein: CASAGSGEDTQYF.

This clone was detected only once. CDR3 in amino acids: CASSLLLAGPYNEQFF. In nucleotides, the CDR3 is TGTGCCAGCAGTTTGCTCCTAGCGGGACCATACAATGAGCAGTTCTTC. V gene TRBV27 combines with J gene TRBJ2-1; 9 bases line up with TRBD2. Trimming took 3 bases from V and 4 from J; bases not matched to a gene: 7. The CDR3 extends over 16 amino acids. CDR1 is MNHEY, CDR2 SMNVEV, per germline (reference sequence).

The chain couples TRBV2 to TRBJ2-7, with TRBD1 matching 8 bases. This CDR3 is 17 amino acids long. V trimming: 0 bases; J trimming: 1 base; junction bases outside the gene matches: 8. Germline lookup yields CDR1 SNHLY and CDR2 FYNNEI. The CDR3 coding sequence is TGTGCCAGCAGTGAAGCGCTCGGACAGGGCCGATCCTACGAGCAGTACTTC. Translating it yields CASSEALGQGRSYEQYF.

This rearrangement joins TRBV11-2 to TRBJ2-1; possibly TRBD2 for D (7 bases). CDR1 SGHAT and CDR2 FQNNGV come from the germline V gene. V was pared by 1 base and J by 6 bases, with 13 bases between. The CDR3 is 15 amino acids. The CDR3 DNA reads as TGTGCCAGCAGCTTAGGACGGGGGGCCCCCAATGAGCAGTTCTTC. It specifies CASSLGRGAPNEQFF.

J is TRBJ2-7 and V is TRBV5-1; 9 bases match TRBD2. Per the germline V gene, CDR1 is SGHRS and CDR2 is YFSETQ. This CDR3 has 15 amino acids. Unmatched junction bases numbered 8, after V lost 4 bases and J lost 3 bases. As DNA, the CDR3 is TGCGCCAGCAGCCCGTTAGCGGGAGACCACTACGAGCAGTACTTC. Translation: CASSPLAGDHYEQYF.

This chain joins TRBV3-1 (or the pseudogene TRBV3-2) and TRBJ2-5; 7 bases map to TRBD2. Trimming removed 4 bases from V and 5 bases from J; junction bases left unmatched: 13. CDR1 and CDR2 from the germline V gene are LGHDT and YNNKEL (reference sequence). The CDR3 totals 16 residues. This CDR3 reads CASSLGTTTSGETQYF. The CDR3 DNA reads TGTGCCAGCAGCCTCGGGACTACCACGTCGGGGGAGACCCAGTACTTC.

The table lists this clone with a count of one. The chain links TRBV3-1 (or the pseudogene TRBV3-2) to TRBJ1-6; D is unclear. This CDR3 comprises 17 residues. Trimming pared 2 bases from V and 9 bases from J, leaving 20 bases between. Germline lookup yields CDR1 LGHDT and CDR2 YNNKEL (reference sequence). The CDR3, as DNA: TGTGCCAGCAGCCAATTTGACGCCGTCTTTCTTGGTTCACCCCTCCACTTT. Translating it yields CASSQFDAVFLGSPLHF.

The V and J genes are TRBV6-1 and TRBJ1-1, with D unresolved. CDR1 and CDR2 (germline): MNHNS, SASEGT. The V end lost 2 bases, the J end lost 7 bases, and 11 bases lay between the germline ends. The CDR3 consists of 13 residues. CDR3 in amino acids: CASSELALFEAFF. As DNA, the CDR3 is TGTGCCAGCAGTGAACTCGCCCTTTTTGAAGCTTTCTTT.

The CDR3 nucleotides read TGTGCCAGCAGCCAAGATTGGGCTAGCGACTCCTACGAGCAGTACTTC. Amino acids: CASSQDWASDSYEQYF. The chain uses TRBV4-2 and TRBJ2-7; D possibly corresponds to TRBD2 (6 bases). This CDR3 has 16 amino acids. Germline CDR1 reads LGHNA; CDR2 reads YNFKEQ. The V gene lost 0 bases and the J gene lost 0 bases, with 12 bases spanning the gap.

The genes are TRBV2 and TRBJ1-1, with 9 bases matching TRBD1. The CDR3 totals 13 residues. Germline V CDR1 and CDR2: SNHLY, FYNNEI. Trimming removed 5 bases from V and 6 bases from J; junction bases left unmatched: 4. This chain's CDR3 is CASSRTGAAEAFF. The CDR3 nucleotides read TGTGCCAGCAGTCGGACAGGGGCGGCTGAAGCTTTCTTT.

This clone was detected a few times. The V call is TRBV7-3, the J call TRBJ1-1; D call uncertain. The CDR3 spans 13 residues. CDR1 is SGHTA, CDR2 FQGTGA, per germline. V shed 5 bases and J shed 0 bases, with 7 bases lying between them. The CDR3 loop is CASSPYLNTEAFF. The CDR3 nucleotides read TGTGCCAGCAGCCCTTATCTGAACACTGAAGCTTTCTTT.

The genes are TRBV2 and TRBJ1-1, with TRBD1 as a possible D gene (5 bases). The CDR3 totals 12 residues. Trimming left V 6 bases short and J 6 bases short, with 11 bases between. CDR1 is SNHLY and CDR2 is FYNNEI in the germline V gene. The CDR3 DNA follows: TGTGCCAGCAGGAGGGGAGGGGCTGAAGCTTTCTTT. Translation gives CASRRGGAEAFF.

The gene calls are TRBV14 and TRBJ2-7; TRBD1 agrees at 8 bases. Trimming removed 4 bases from V and 10 bases from J; junction bases left unmatched: 12. Germline V gene lookup returns CDR1 SGHDN and CDR2 FVKESK. This CDR3 is built from 14 residues. In DNA form, the CDR3 reads TGTGCCAGCAGCCGTGCCGGGACAGGAGGGTTTCAGTACTTC. Encoded protein: CASSRAGTGGFQYF.

V is TRBV9 and J is TRBJ1-2, with TRBD1 as a possible D gene (6 bases). Trimming cost V 0 bases and J 8 bases, with 14 bases left between them. Germline CDR1 and CDR2: SGDLS and YYNGEE. CDR3 size: 14 residues. Written as DNA, the CDR3 is TGTGCCAGCAGCGTAGATATGGGAGGGGGAGGCTACACCTTC. It yields the protein CASSVDMGGGGYTF.

This clone has only a few counts. The rearrangement links TRBV11-3 to TRBJ2-5, with 12 bases matching TRBD2. This CDR3 contains 18 residues. Germline V gene sequence: CDR1 SGHNT, CDR2 YENEEA. V was clipped by 5 bases and J by 4 bases; unmatched bases: 14. CDR3 sequence reads: CASSPRTSGIPGGETQYF. DNA of the CDR3: TGTGCCAGCAGCCCCAGGACTAGCGGGATACCTGGGGGAGAGACCCAGTACTTC.

V and J are TRBV9 and TRBJ2-2, with D uncertain. The CDR3 contains 12 residues. Germline V lookup: CDR1 SGDLS, CDR2 YYNGEE. The V and J ends lost 4 bases and 9 bases respectively, with 10 bases between them. The CDR3 reads CASSPADRELFF. CDR3 nucleotides: TGTGCCAGCAGCCCAGCCGACAGGGAGCTGTTTTTT.

J is TRBJ1-1 and V is TRBV5-6; 9 bases line up with TRBD1. Looked up from germline, CDR1 is SGHDT and CDR2 is YYEEEE. The junction had 12 bases not matched to a gene; V was cut back by 4 bases and J by 11 bases. The length of the CDR3 is 14 residues. CDR3 bases: TGTGCCAGCAGCCGGTTACAGGGGGCCACGAAGGCTTTCTTT. Translating it yields CASSRLQGATKAFF.

V usage is TRBV28 and J usage is TRBJ1-2, with 8 bases lining up with TRBD1. Germline loops: CDR1 MDHEN, CDR2 SYDVKM. The CDR3 sequence is 14 residues long. Losses at the gene ends were 5 bases for V and 4 bases for J; bases not matched to a gene: 6. CDR3 sequence (DNA): TGTGCCAGCAGTCCCCTGGACAGGGTCTATGGCTACACCTTC. This translates into CASSPLDRVYGYTF.

The chain couples TRBV4-2 to TRBJ2-2; D gene unclear. The CDR3 length is 14 residues. Germline V gives CDR1 LGHNA, CDR2 YNFKEQ. V lost 1 base and J 3 bases, leaving 6 bases between the germline ends. The CDR3 loop reads CASSQASHTGELFF. CDR3 sequence (DNA): TGTGCCAGCAGCCAAGCGAGCCACACCGGGGAGCTGTTTTTT.

The J gene is TRBJ2-3, the V gene TRBV7-3; D may be TRBD1 (5 bases). With 3 bases removed from V and 0 bases from J, the gap between germline ends came to 7 bases. This CDR3 is 14 amino acids long. CDR1 and CDR2 from the germline V gene are SGHTA and FQGTGA. The CDR3 region has the DNA TGTGCCAGCAGCTTGAGACAGAGCACAGATACGCAGTATTTT. This sequence encodes CASSLRQSTDTQYF.

V is TRBV11-2 and J is TRBJ1-2; 7 bases fit TRBD1. Germline CDR1 is SGHAT and CDR2 is FQNNGV. This CDR3 is 14 amino acids long. The J segment lost 6 bases and the V segment lost 4 bases, leaving 8 bases of the junction unmatched. The CDR3 here is CASSYTRGGHGYTF. In DNA, the CDR3 is TGTGCCAGCAGCTACACCAGGGGGGGGCATGGCTACACCTTC. Together with reference TRBV11-2 and TRBJ1-2, the CDR3 gives the full variable domain: EAGVAQSPRYKIIEKRQSVAFWCNPISGHATLYWYQQILGQGPKLLIQFQNNGVVDDSQLPKDRFSAERLKGVDSTLKIQPAKLEDSAVYLCASSYTRGGHGYTFGSGTRLTVV.

This chain connects TRBV4-1 to TRBJ1-6; 8 bases agree with TRBD1. Germline lookup yields CDR1 MGHRA and CDR2 YSYEKL. The CDR3 contains 14 residues. The ends lost 8 bases at V and 9 bases at J; junction bases unmatched: 9. The CDR3, as DNA: TGCGCCAGCGGAGACAGGGGCGAGAGTTCACCCCTCCACTTT. It codes for CASGDRGESSPLHF.

J is TRBJ2-5 and V is TRBV18; D gene unclear. V lost 5 bases, J lost 5 bases, and 15 bases lay in between. The CDR3 loop spans 14 amino acids. The V gene's germline CDR1 is KGHSH and CDR2 LQKENI. CDR3 bases: TGTGCCAGCTCATTCAATTCGGGCCTGGAGACCCAGTACTTC. Translating it yields CASSFNSGLETQYF.